This T cell receptor (beta chain) was obtained from a study of cytomegalovirus exposure and HLA in healthy donors. There are 15 residues in the CDR3. V gave up 6 bases and J gave up 4 bases; unmatched junction bases: 6. The germline V gene has CDR1 GTSNPN and CDR2 SVGIG (reference sequence). Study findings and constraints: Some highly shared sequence variants likely arose as a pipeline artifact. Productive rates of about 90% or about 30% were seen for most TCR beta V segments in an earlier analysis.

This clone was counted once. What it binds is unknown. Both 60 Vbeta primers and 13 Jbeta primers went into the PCR. The repertoire was sequenced with immunoSEQ multiplex PCR; TCRdb's copy has only in-frame clones and lacks some. The repertoire holds 200,000 to 250,000 clones, with about 84% as singletons. The gene calls are TRBV30 and TRBJ2-2, with 12 bases lining up with TRBD2. The sequence derives from a human donor in good health. The sequenced material came from PBMCs. The CDR3 bases are TGTGCCTGTCCACTAGCGGGAGGAGTCACCGGGGAGCTGTTTTTT. This encodes CACPLAGGVTGELFF.